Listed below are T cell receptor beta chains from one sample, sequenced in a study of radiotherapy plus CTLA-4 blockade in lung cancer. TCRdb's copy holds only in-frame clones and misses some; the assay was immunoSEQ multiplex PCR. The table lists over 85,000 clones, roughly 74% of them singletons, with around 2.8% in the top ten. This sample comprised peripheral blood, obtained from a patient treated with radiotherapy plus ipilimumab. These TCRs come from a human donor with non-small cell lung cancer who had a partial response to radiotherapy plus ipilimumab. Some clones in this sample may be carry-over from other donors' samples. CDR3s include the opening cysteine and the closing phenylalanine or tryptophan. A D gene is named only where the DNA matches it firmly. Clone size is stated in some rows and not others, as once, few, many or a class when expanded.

CASSMTGFNQPQHF	TGTGCCAGTAGTATGACAGGTTTCAATCAGCCCCAGCATTTT	-	-	TRBV19	TRBJ1-5
CASSYRWEGRAKNIQYF	TGTGCCAGCAGCTACCGATGGGAGGGACGAGCCAAAAACATTCAGTACTTC	-	TRBD2	TRBV13	TRBJ2-4
CASSPGGFEQYF	TGTGCCAGCAGTCCCGGAGGGTTTGAGCAGTACTTC	-	-	TRBV7-8	TRBJ2-7
CASSFPWRKGSEQFF	TGCGCCAGCAGCTTTCCCTGGCGGAAAGGGAGTGAGCAGTTCTTC	-	-	TRBV5-1	TRBJ2-1
CASSLKQGLAGGAEQFF	TGTGCCAGCAGTTTAAAGCAGGGACTAGCGGGAGGGGCGGAGCAGTTCTTC	once	TRBD2	TRBV27	TRBJ2-1
CASSQIDSTSWFF	TGTGCCAGCAGCCAAATCGACAGTACCTCATGGTTCTTC	few	-	TRBV14	TRBJ2-1
CASGYGQGTNEKLFF	TGTGCCAGCGGCTACGGACAGGGAACTAATGAAAAACTGTTTTTT	-	TRBD1	TRBV6-1	TRBJ1-4
CASSPTWPLEAFF	TGTGCCAGTAGTCCCACCTGGCCCCTTGAAGCTTTCTTT	few	-	TRBV19	TRBJ1-1
CASSSSPPSSYEQYF	TGTGCCAGCAGCTCTTCCCCCCCTAGCTCCTACGAGCAGTACTTC	-	-	TRBV14	TRBJ2-7
CASSFRDRNYGYTF	TGTGCCAGCAGCTTCAGGGACAGGAACTATGGCTACACCTTC	few	TRBD1	TRBV5-1	TRBJ1-2
CASSLSGHKNEQFF	TGCGCCAGCAGCTTATCGGGACATAAGAATGAGCAGTTCTTC	-	-	TRBV5-1	TRBJ2-1
CASSLDGLSQNTEAFF	TGCGCCAGCAGCTTGGACGGACTGAGCCAGAACACTGAAGCTTTCTTT	-	-	TRBV5-1	TRBJ1-1
CASSTVGRLGTEAFF	TGTGCCAGCAGCACCGTGGGGAGGCTAGGGACTGAAGCTTTCTTT	-	-	TRBV5-4	TRBJ1-1
CASSNQQGFLSNQPQHF	TGTGCCAGCAGCAACCAACAGGGGTTCTTGAGCAATCAGCCCCAGCATTTT	-	TRBD1	TRBV7-2	TRBJ1-5
CSAAEGTEAFF	TGCAGCGCCGCTGAGGGCACTGAAGCTTTCTTT	-	-	TRBV29-1	TRBJ1-1
CASSPSGRNNNEQFF	TGTGCCAGCAGCCCTAGCGGGAGAAATAACAATGAGCAGTTCTTC	-	TRBD2	TRBV7-9	TRBJ2-1
CASSFTGGRERNIQYF	TGTGCCAGCTCGTTCACAGGGGGACGGGAGAGAAACATTCAGTACTTC	-	TRBD1	TRBV18	TRBJ2-4
CASSLAGAVLYEQYF	TGTGCCAGCAGCTTAGCAGGGGCAGTCCTCTACGAGCAGTACTTC	-	-	TRBV7-9	TRBJ2-7
CASSLTLGGGARETQYF	TGTGCCAGCAGCTTAACTTTAGGAGGGGGGGCGCGGGAGACCCAGTACTTC	-	-	TRBV7-2	TRBJ2-5
CASSLVGREQYF	TGTGCCAGCAGCTTGGTGGGGCGGGAGCAGTACTTC	-	-	TRBV5-4	TRBJ2-7
CASSPPFERDTEAFF	TGTGCCAGCTCACCACCGTTCGAACGGGACACTGAAGCTTTCTTT	-	-	TRBV18	TRBJ1-1
CASSDARTGELFF	TGTGCCAGCAGTGATGCCAGAACCGGGGAGCTGTTTTTT	-	-	TRBV2	TRBJ2-2
CASSEERGYNSPLHF	TGTGCCAGCAGTGAAGAGCGGGGCTATAATTCACCCCTCCACTTT	-	-	TRBV25-1	TRBJ1-6
CSVTGLAGGTGTDTQYF	TGCAGCGTAACAGGTCTAGCGGGGGGTACTGGCACAGATACGCAGTATTTT	once	TRBD2	TRBV29-1	TRBJ2-3
CASTQENQPQHF	TGTGCCAGCACCCAGGAAAATCAGCCCCAGCATTTT	few	-	TRBV6-6	TRBJ1-5
CASSPRRDSREQYF	TGTGCCAGCTCACCGAGGCGGGACAGTCGCGAGCAGTACTTC	once	-	TRBV18	TRBJ2-7
CASSHRDRNSPLHF	TGTGCCAGCAGTCACCGGGACAGAAATTCACCCCTCCACTTT	-	TRBD1	TRBV6-1	TRBJ1-6
CASSPRQYNEQFF	TGTGCCAGCAGTCCACGTCAGTACAATGAGCAGTTCTTC	-	-	TRBV6-5	TRBJ2-1
CASSQDWGGIEQFF	TGCGCCAGCAGCCAAGATTGGGGAGGAATTGAGCAGTTCTTC	-	-	TRBV4-1	TRBJ2-1
CASSFGGSSYNEQFF	TGTGCCAGCAGCTTCGGGGGGAGCTCCTACAATGAGCAGTTCTTC	-	TRBD2	TRBV5-4	TRBJ2-1
CASNSGGRYEQYF	TGTGCCAGCAATTCCGGGGGGCGGTACGAGCAGTACTTC	-	-	TRBV28	TRBJ2-7
CASSYRVGGGYTF	TGTGCCAGCAGTTACAGGGTTGGTGGTGGCTACACCTTC	-	-	TRBV27	TRBJ1-2
CASSSQNSQTEAFF	TGTGCCAGCAGCTCCCAAAACAGTCAGACTGAAGCTTTCTTT	few	-	TRBV7-3	TRBJ1-1
CASSSLTVGYTF	TGTGCCAGCAGTTCCCTGACAGTTGGCTACACCTTC	-	-	TRBV28	TRBJ1-2
CASSLGQGNYGYTF	TGCGCCAGCAGCTTGGGACAGGGGAACTATGGCTACACCTTC	-	TRBD1	TRBV5-1	TRBJ1-2
CASSLWGLAETGSEQFF	TGCGCCAGCAGCTTGTGGGGACTAGCGGAGACGGGGAGTGAGCAGTTCTTC	few	TRBD2	TRBV5-1	TRBJ2-1
CASMTGTAPYEQYF	TGTGCCAGCATGACCGGGACAGCGCCCTACGAGCAGTACTTC	-	TRBD1	TRBV28	TRBJ2-7
CASSEPGGPLLEQYF	TGTGCCAGCAGCGAACCGGGGGGGCCCCTCCTCGAGCAGTACTTC	-	TRBD2	TRBV4-2	TRBJ2-7
CASSFPPGTAIYGYTF	TGTGCCAGCAGTTTCCCCCCCGGGACTGCGATTTATGGCTACACCTTC	-	-	TRBV28	TRBJ1-2
CASRKGQGRTYEQYF	TGTGCCAGCCGAAAAGGACAGGGGAGAACCTACGAGCAGTACTTC	few	TRBD1	TRBV6-5	TRBJ2-7
CASSPGEGYEQYF	TGTGCCAGCAGCCCCGGGGAAGGCTACGAGCAGTACTTC	-	-	TRBV5-4	TRBJ2-7
CASSGTGYEQYF	TGTGCCAGCTCAGGGACAGGGTACGAGCAGTACTTC	-	TRBD1	TRBV18	TRBJ2-7
CASSVTGTGDGGYTF	TGTGCCAGCAGCGTTACCGGGACAGGGGACGGGGGCTACACCTTC	once	TRBD1	TRBV28	TRBJ1-2
CSVAGGAQETQYF	TGCAGCGTTGCGGGGGGGGCTCAAGAGACCCAGTACTTC	-	TRBD2	TRBV29-1	TRBJ2-5
CASSLTTGIDEQYF	TGTGCCAGCAGCTTAACGACAGGGATCGACGAGCAGTACTTC	-	TRBD1	TRBV7-9	TRBJ2-7
CASSAGLAGEGQFF	TGTGCCAGCTCAGCGGGACTAGCGGGAGAGGGGCAGTTCTTC	-	TRBD2	TRBV18	TRBJ2-1
CASSLTGIGSNQPQHF	TGTGCCAGCAGTTTGACAGGGATTGGTAGCAATCAGCCCCAGCATTTT	few	TRBD1	TRBV28	TRBJ1-5
CASSLGTETYEQYF	TGTGCCAGCAGCTTAGGGACAGAGACCTACGAGCAGTACTTC	-	-	TRBV7-8	TRBJ2-7
CASRRAGGNTGELFF	TGTGCCAGCAGGAGGGCGGGGGGGAACACCGGGGAGCTGTTTTTT	few	TRBD2	TRBV4-2	TRBJ2-2
CASSIVGGNSPLHF	TGTGCCAGTAGTATAGTTGGGGGCAATTCACCCCTCCACTTT	-	-	TRBV19	TRBJ1-6
CASLRGRQGALGGYTF	TGTGCCAGCCTGCGAGGAAGACAGGGGGCTCTTGGTGGCTACACCTTC	once	TRBD1	TRBV28	TRBJ1-2